The 27 T cell receptor beta chains below all came from one sample that was sequenced in a study of blood T cells in healthy people across ages. Next came a second PCR, run for about 7 to 12 cycles, which used a sample-barcoded 5' primer along with a J-beta primer mix. Via MiXCR, TCRdb re-called the 5' RACE reads, giving one row per CDR3 protein. The sample lists some 890,000 distinct CDR3 sequences; just under 30% were seen once. This same sample was also taken into another study, of T cells of mothers and their children.

Sequencing used blood. Source of these receptors: a middle-aged woman in good health.

Turning to this clonotype: A read error may account for a junction end that differs from germline. The rearrangement joins TRBV7-2 to TRBJ2-5, with D tentatively TRBD1 or TRBD2 (5 bases each). The CDR3 sequence is 15 residues long. Germline CDR1 reads SGHTA; CDR2 reads FQGNSA. In DNA form, the CDR3 reads TGTGCCAGCAGCTTAATAGAGGGGCGCCAAGGGACCCAGTACTTC. This translates into CASSLIEGRQGTQYF.

This clonotype has ten or more counts. This may stem from a read error, because a much larger clone lies one nucleotide away. This sequence joins TRBV11-1 and TRBJ2-7, with TRBD1 identical over 7 bases. V shed 5 bases and J 7 bases; nucleotides not matched to a gene: 11. Germline V gene data show CDR1 as SGHAT and CDR2 as FQDESV (reference sequence). CDR3 size: 14 residues. The CDR3 nucleotides read TGTGCCAGCAGCCCGACAGGGAATTCTAAGGAGCAGTACTTC. This codes for CASSPTGNSKEQYF.

This clonotype appeared many times. The chain uses TRBV28 and TRBJ1-6; D is unclear. V lost 5 bases to trimming and J lost 0 bases, with 11 bases between them. In germline, CDR1 is MDHEN, CDR2 SYDVKM. This CDR3 is 16 amino acids long. As DNA, the CDR3 is TGTGCCAGCAGTCCGTGGACCATCTCCTATAATTCACCCCTCCACTTT. It codes for CASSPWTISYNSPLHF.

The chain is built from TRBV28 and TRBJ1-1; maybe TRBD1 (5 bases). This CDR3 region has 12 residues. The germline gives CDR1 MDHEN, CDR2 SYDVKM. The V end lost 10 bases, the J end lost 6 bases, and 15 bases lay between the germline ends. CDR3 sequence reads: CAIRGDRAEAFF. DNA of the CDR3: TGTGCCATACGGGGCGATCGGGCTGAAGCTTTCTTT.

This clonotype was recorded at least ten times. The chain recombines TRBV18 with TRBJ1-1; no firm D call. V dropped 6 bases and J dropped 3 bases, with 11 bases sitting between them. The germline gives CDR1 KGHSH, CDR2 LQKENI. This CDR3 contains 13 residues. Here the CDR3 DNA reads TGTGCCAGCTCCCAAGGACCCGACACTGAAGCTTTCTTT. Amino acids: CASSQGPDTEAFF.

Only a few counts were recorded for this clonotype. The chain couples TRBV5-1 to TRBJ2-7; possibly TRBD2 for D (5 bases). Germline CDR1 is SGHRS and CDR2 is YFSETQ. This CDR3 comprises 15 residues. V was trimmed by 0 bases and J by 3 bases, leaving 13 bases between them. The CDR3 DNA sequence: TGCGCCAGCAGCTTGGAGTCTAGCCGCCTCTACGAGCAGTACTTC. Translation gives CASSLESSRLYEQYF.

This clonotype was seen only a few times. This chain links TRBV4-2 with TRBJ1-1, with a tentative D call TRBD1 (5 bases). The CDR3 sequence is 16 residues long. The germline CDR1 and CDR2 sequences are LGHNA and YNFKEQ. Trimming removed 4 bases at V and 1 base at J, with 16 bases between. CDR3 nucleotides: TGTGCCAGCAGCCTCGGGACCCTGGGGAGGAACACTGAAGCTTTCTTT. This encodes CASSLGTLGRNTEAFF.

The table lists this clonotype with many counts. A much bigger clone sits one base away, suggesting this may be a read error. V usage is TRBV24-1 and J usage is TRBJ2-1, with TRBD1 as a possible D gene (5 bases). The CDR3 has 14 amino acids. Germline loops: CDR1 KGHDR, CDR2 SFDVKD. Trimming removed 7 bases from V and 4 bases from J, with 13 bases in between. The CDR3 nucleotides are TGTGCCACCAGGGACCCCAACAGGTACAATGAGCAGTTCTTC. Translating it yields CATRDPNRYNEQFF.

This clonotype has only a few counts. V gene TRBV12-3 or TRBV12-4 combines with J gene TRBJ2-5; 13 bases map to TRBD2. The CDR3 is 22 amino acids. The V and J ends lost 4 bases and 0 bases, in that order; junction bases with no gene match: 20. CDR3 bases: TGTGCCAGCAGTTCAGCCCTTGGACTAGCGGGGGAATCCTATTTGGACCAAGAGACCCAGTACTTC. Protein product: CASSSALGLAGESYLDQETQYF.

This chain connects TRBV4-2 to TRBJ1-2; D is ambiguous. V was cut by 1 base and J by 1 base, with 16 bases left in between. The germline V gene has CDR1 LGHNA and CDR2 YNFKEQ. The CDR3 sequence is 17 residues long. Here the CDR3 reads CASSQGDRQYFNYGYTF. CDR3 DNA sequence: TGTGCCAGCAGCCAAGGAGACCGGCAATACTTTAACTATGGCTACACCTTC.

This clonotype was observed a handful of times. The J gene is TRBJ2-1, the V gene TRBV27; 12 bases map to TRBD2. V was pared by 5 bases and J by 8 bases, with 13 bases of the junction left unmatched. The CDR3 runs to 17 residues. The V gene's germline CDR1 is MNHEY and CDR2 SMNVEV (reference sequence). CDR3 residues: CASSRSTSGGRLDEQFF. In DNA, the CDR3 is TGTGCCAGCAGTAGATCGACTAGCGGGGGTCGATTGGATGAGCAGTTCTTC.

The V gene is TRBV28, the J gene TRBJ2-7; tentatively, D is TRBD1 or TRBD2 (5 bases each). Per the germline V gene, CDR1 is MDHEN and CDR2 is SYDVKM. The CDR3 covers 13 residues. Deletions cut 10 bases from V and 0 bases from J, with 13 bases between. The CDR3 protein is CATYGDGSYEQYF. CDR3 nucleotides: TGTGCCACTTATGGGGACGGCTCCTACGAGCAGTACTTC.

Many counts were recorded for this clonotype. The chain recombines TRBV6-1 with TRBJ2-1, with a tentative D call TRBD1 (6 bases). Trimming removed 10 bases at V and 4 bases at J, with 14 bases between. CDR1 and CDR2 (germline): MNHNS, SASEGT. This CDR3 is 13 amino acids long. This CDR3 is CATRGDGYNEQFF. In DNA, the CDR3 is TGTGCCACCAGGGGAGATGGGTACAATGAGCAGTTCTTC.

This clonotype has a handful of counts. CDR3 bases: TGTGCCAGCAGTCCCCGGGACAGGAGCAATTCACCCCTCCACTTT. Translating gives CASSPRDRSNSPLHF. The V call is TRBV6-1, the J call TRBJ1-6; 8 nucleotides match TRBD1. The CDR3 consists of 15 residues. J was trimmed by 7 bases and V by 5 bases; bases with no gene match: 7. Germline loops: CDR1 MNHNS, CDR2 SASEGT.

This clonotype showed up many times. One junction end disagrees with the germline gene, perhaps due to a read error. The V and J genes are TRBV5-1 and TRBJ2-1; D ambiguous. The V gene's germline CDR1 is SGHRS and CDR2 YFSETQ. The CDR3 has 11 amino acids. The CDR3 protein is CASSPNNEQFF. DNA for the CDR3: TGTGCCAGCAGCCCCAACAATGAGCAGTTCTTC.

The rearrangement joins TRBV3-1 to TRBJ2-3, with D possibly being TRBD2 (6 bases). From germline, CDR1 is LGHDT and CDR2 YNNKEL (reference sequence). CDR3 size: 14 residues. With 4 bases removed from V and 5 bases from J, the gap between germline ends came to 13 bases. CDR3 protein: CASSPGGTGDTQYF. The CDR3 DNA reads TGTGCCAGCAGCCCCGGGGGAACGGGAGATACGCAGTATTTT.

Of note for this clonotype: Sequence at one end of the junction differs from germline and may be a read error. The chain combines TRBV20-1 with TRBJ2-5; 8 bases align to TRBD2. The V gene's germline CDR1 is DFQATT and CDR2 SNEGSKA (reference sequence). The CDR3 is 14 amino acids. The DNA for the CDR3 is TGCAGTGCTTTCGGGGGGGCCCTCCAAGAGACCCGGTACTTC. Protein: CSAFGGALQETRYF.

This clonotype was found a few times. The chain employs TRBV20-1 and TRBJ1-1, with unresolved D. Between the trimmed V and J ends, which lost 0 bases and 8 bases, there was a span of 16 bases. This CDR3 is 14 amino acids long. CDR1 is DFQATT and CDR2 is SNEGSKA in the germline V gene (reference sequence). CDR3 residues: CSARDWGEAQEAFF. The CDR3 nucleotides are TGCAGTGCTAGAGATTGGGGTGAGGCCCAGGAAGCTTTCTTT.

The J gene is TRBJ2-7, the V gene TRBV12-3 or TRBV12-4, with 8 bases that match TRBD2. V shed 2 bases, J shed 12 bases, and the junction held 9 bases outside the gene matches. There are 13 residues in the CDR3. The DNA of the CDR3 is TGTGCCAGCAGTTTATCATTAGCGGGGTCAGGGTACTTC. Its protein product is CASSLSLAGSGYF.

The V and J genes are TRBV4-1 and TRBJ1-2, with D perhaps matching TRBD1 (6 bases). V shed 2 bases and J shed 11 bases, with 21 bases lying between them. The CDR3 loop spans 15 amino acids. Germline V lookup: CDR1 MGHRA, CDR2 YSYEKL. The CDR3 DNA sequence: TGCGCCAGCAGCCAAATCCATCAGGGGTCGAAAGGATACACCTTC. Translating it yields CASSQIHQGSKGYTF.

The CDR3 DNA sequence: TGTGCCAGCAGGGAACAGGGGGCGAAGTACGAGCAGTACTTC. This translates into CASREQGAKYEQYF. The chain carries TRBV28 and TRBJ2-7; 9 nucleotides line up with TRBD1. CDR1 MDHEN and CDR2 SYDVKM come from the germline V gene. V trimming: 6 bases; J trimming: 4 bases; junction bases outside the gene matches: 7. This CDR3 contains 14 residues. The complete variable domain, with remaining parts taken from reference TRBV28 and TRBJ2-7, reads DVKVTQSSRYLVKRTGEKVFLECVQDMDHENMFWYRQDPGLGLRLIYFSYDVKMKEKGDIPEGYSVSREKKERFSLILESASTNQTSMYLCASREQGAKYEQYFGPGTRLTVT.

This clonotype was picked up a small number of times. The chain joins TRBV3-1 to TRBJ2-7; 11 nucleotides match TRBD2. V shed 4 bases, J shed 2 bases, and the junction held 10 bases outside the gene matches. The germline CDR1 and CDR2 sequences are LGHDT and YNNKEL (reference sequence). The CDR3 runs 17 residues. The CDR3 DNA follows: TGTGCCAGCAGCCCGACGTTGGGGACTAGCGGTACCTACGAGCAGTACTTC. It translates to CASSPTLGTSGTYEQYF.

This clonotype was seen a single time. As DNA, the CDR3 is TGTGCCAGGTCGAAGGACAGGGGCCCCTACGAGCAGTACTTC. Its translation: CARSKDRGPYEQYF. This rearrangement joins TRBV2 to TRBJ2-4; the match to TRBD1 covers 9 bases. Gene TRBJ2-7 matches the end of the DNA better, so the J call may be wrong. Germline V gives CDR1 SNHLY, CDR2 FYNNEI. The CDR3 extends over 14 amino acids.

This clonotype was observed a handful of times. A much more abundant neighbour one base away suggests this may be a read error. This chain links TRBV4-1 with TRBJ1-2; TRBD1 is a possible D gene (6 bases). The CDR3 is 16 residues long. Per the germline V gene, CDR1 is MGHRA and CDR2 is YSYEKL. CDR3 protein: CACSQDLSPGAEGYTF. CDR3 in DNA: TGCGCCTGCAGCCAAGATCTTTCTCCAGGGGCGGAAGGCTACACCTTC.

This clonotype has only a few counts. V usage is TRBV6-6 and J usage is TRBJ2-2; D not resolved. Germline V gene lookup returns CDR1 MNHNY and CDR2 SVGAGI (reference sequence). V was trimmed by 8 bases and J by 7 bases, leaving 5 bases between them. The CDR3 covers 10 residues. The CDR3 DNA reads as TGTGCCAGCGGCTTCGGGGAGCTGTTTTTT. It translates to CASGFGELFF.

There are a few counts of this clonotype. DNA for the CDR3: TGTGCCAGCAGCTTAGTGGTCGGCGGATTTAGCTCTGGGGCCAACGTCCTGACTTTC. This codes for CASSLVVGGFSSGANVLTF. The rearrangement links TRBV7-2 to TRBJ2-6; no clear D gene. This CDR3 region has 19 residues. Per germline, CDR1 SGHTA and CDR2 FQGNSA. The ends were cut back, 1 base at V and 0 bases at J, with 16 bases in the middle.

This chain uses TRBV24-1 with TRBJ2-2, with 10 bases lining up with TRBD1. Germline CDR1 reads KGHDR; CDR2 reads SFDVKD. Germline trimming cut 3 bases from V and 4 bases from J; bases unmatched to any gene: 7. The CDR3 has 17 amino acids. CDR3 coding DNA: TGTGCCACCAGTGATGCTCCCGGGACAGGGGTCACCGGGGAGCTGTTTTTT. Its translation: CATSDAPGTGVTGELFF.